The sequence of this TCR beta chain was determined in a study of cytomegalovirus exposure and HLA in healthy donors. The CDR3 has 13 amino acids. Germline lookup yields CDR1 LGHNT and CDR2 FRNRAP. Between the trimmed V and J ends, which lost 7 bases and 2 bases, there was a span of 9 bases. For this clone: Its antigen remains unidentified.

PCR primers comprised 60 Vbeta and 13 Jbeta primers. Generated by immunoSEQ multiplex PCR, the TCRdb table keeps only in-frame clones and is missing some. The table records 100,000 or so clones, roughly 74% of them present only once. Overall study results and limits: Compared with the roughly 700-donor mean, an Asian-associated ancestry cluster reportedly had fewer N-insertions, according to a later analysis. Rare sequences made up most TCRs, while some public TCRs were found in many donors. The listing of fewer than 200 TCR beta chains classed them as cytomegalovirus-associated.

The V call is TRBV12-5, the J call TRBJ2-1; unclear D gene. The source is a woman in her 40s in good health and CMV-seronegative. Sequenced material: PBMCs. CDR3: CASAVGPYNEQFF. The CDR3 DNA reads TGTGCTAGTGCGGTGGGCCCCTACAATGAGCAGTTCTTC. Looking up the rest from reference TRBV12-5 and TRBJ2-1 gives the full variable domain: DARVTQTPRHKVTEMGQEVTMRCQPILGHNTVFWYRQTMMQGLELLAYFRNRAPLDDSGMPKDRFSAEMPDATLATLKIQPSEPRDSAVYFCASAVGPYNEQFFGPGTRLTVL.